This T cell receptor beta chain was captured in a study of blood T cell repertoires in COVID-19. Study background: Acute and convalescent COVID-19 specimens originated in the United States, Italy and Spain.

V lost 6 bases, J lost 2 bases, and 4 bases stayed unmatched. The CDR3 loop spans 15 amino acids. Germline CDR1 reads WNHNN; CDR2 reads SYGVQD (reference sequence). Some clones are missing from TCRdb's copy, which holds only in-frame ones; the method was immunoSEQ multiplex PCR. The data show around 40,000 clones, roughly nine tenths seen once. The sequencing input was peripheral blood. This receptor was identified in a human donor in a cohort sampled during active COVID-19. The chain is built from TRBV10-1 and TRBJ2-1; 10 nucleotides match TRBD2. CDR3 DNA sequence: TGCGCCAGCAGATCCACTAGCGGGGCCTACAATGAGCAGTTCTTC. It yields the protein CASRSTSGAYNEQFF.